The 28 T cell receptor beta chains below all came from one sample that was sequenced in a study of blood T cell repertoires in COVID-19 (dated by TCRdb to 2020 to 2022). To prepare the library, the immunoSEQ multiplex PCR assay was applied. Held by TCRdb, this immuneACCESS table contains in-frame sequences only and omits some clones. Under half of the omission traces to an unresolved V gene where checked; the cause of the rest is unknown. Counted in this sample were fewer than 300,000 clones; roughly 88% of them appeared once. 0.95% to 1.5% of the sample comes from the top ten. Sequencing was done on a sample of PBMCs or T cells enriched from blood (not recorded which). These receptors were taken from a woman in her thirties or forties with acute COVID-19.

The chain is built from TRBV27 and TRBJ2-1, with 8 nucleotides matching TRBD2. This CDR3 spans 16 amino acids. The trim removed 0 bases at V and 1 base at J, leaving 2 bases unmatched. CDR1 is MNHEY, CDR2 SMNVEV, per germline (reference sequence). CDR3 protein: CASSLSAGGSYNEQFF. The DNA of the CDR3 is TGTGCCAGCAGTTTATCGGCGGGGGGTTCCTACAATGAGCAGTTCTTC.

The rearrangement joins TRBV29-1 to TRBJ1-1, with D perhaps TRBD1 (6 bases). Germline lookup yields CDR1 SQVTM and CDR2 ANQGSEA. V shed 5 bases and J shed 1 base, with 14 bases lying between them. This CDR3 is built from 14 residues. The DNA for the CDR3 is TGCAGCGTTTCACGGACAGCACAGAACACTGAAGCTTTCTTT. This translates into CSVSRTAQNTEAFF.

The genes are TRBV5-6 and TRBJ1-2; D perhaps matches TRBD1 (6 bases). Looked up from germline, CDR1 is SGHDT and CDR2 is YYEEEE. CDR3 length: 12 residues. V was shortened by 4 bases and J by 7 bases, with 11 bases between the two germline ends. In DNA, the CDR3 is TGTGCCAGCAGCCCACAGGGAAGTGGCTACACCTTC. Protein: CASSPQGSGYTF.

CDR3 in DNA: TGTGCCAGTAGTATTGAGACAGGGGTCGGCGAGCAGTACTTC. It yields the protein CASSIETGVGEQYF. The V and J genes are TRBV19 and TRBJ2-7; 8 nucleotides line up with TRBD1. Unmatched junction bases numbered 7, after V lost 3 bases and J lost 6 bases. The CDR3 runs 14 residues. CDR1 is LNHDA, CDR2 SQIVND, per germline (reference sequence).

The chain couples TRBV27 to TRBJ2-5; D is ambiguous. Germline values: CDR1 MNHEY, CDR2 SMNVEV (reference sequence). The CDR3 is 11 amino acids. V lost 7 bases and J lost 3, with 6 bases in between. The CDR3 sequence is CASKRKETQYF. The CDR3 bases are TGTGCCAGCAAGAGAAAAGAGACCCAGTACTTC.

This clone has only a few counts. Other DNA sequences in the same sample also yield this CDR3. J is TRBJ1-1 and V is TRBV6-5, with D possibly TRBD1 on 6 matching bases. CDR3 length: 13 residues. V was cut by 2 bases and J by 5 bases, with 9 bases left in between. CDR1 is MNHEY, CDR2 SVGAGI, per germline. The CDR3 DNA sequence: TGTGCCAGCAGTTACGGGGGGGCGACTGAAGCTTTCTTT. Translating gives CASSYGGATEAFF.

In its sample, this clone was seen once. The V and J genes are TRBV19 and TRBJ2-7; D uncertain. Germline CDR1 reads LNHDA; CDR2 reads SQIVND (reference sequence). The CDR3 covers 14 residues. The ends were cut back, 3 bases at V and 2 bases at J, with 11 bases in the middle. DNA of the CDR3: TGTGCCAGTAGTATCTCAGGCCTACCCTACGAGCAGTACTTC. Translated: CASSISGLPYEQYF.

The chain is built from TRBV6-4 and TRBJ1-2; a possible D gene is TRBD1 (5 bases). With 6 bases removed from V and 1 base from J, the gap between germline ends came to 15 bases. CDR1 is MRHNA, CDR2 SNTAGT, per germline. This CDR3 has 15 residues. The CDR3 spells CASSPSVQGNYGYTF. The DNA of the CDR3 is TGTGCCAGCAGCCCCAGCGTCCAGGGTAACTATGGCTACACCTTC.

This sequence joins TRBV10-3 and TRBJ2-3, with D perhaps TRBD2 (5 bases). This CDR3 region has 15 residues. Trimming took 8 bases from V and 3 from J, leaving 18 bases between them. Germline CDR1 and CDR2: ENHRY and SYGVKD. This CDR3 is CAIVDPDRDTDTQYF. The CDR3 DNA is TGTGCCATCGTCGATCCGGATCGGGATACAGATACGCAGTATTTT.

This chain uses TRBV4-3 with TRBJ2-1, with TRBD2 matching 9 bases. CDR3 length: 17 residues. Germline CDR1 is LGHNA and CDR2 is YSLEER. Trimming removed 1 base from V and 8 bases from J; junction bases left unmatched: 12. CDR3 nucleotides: TGCGCCAGCAGCCAAGGTCCTAGCGGGATAAATTTCTATGAGCAGTTCTTC. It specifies CASSQGPSGINFYEQFF.

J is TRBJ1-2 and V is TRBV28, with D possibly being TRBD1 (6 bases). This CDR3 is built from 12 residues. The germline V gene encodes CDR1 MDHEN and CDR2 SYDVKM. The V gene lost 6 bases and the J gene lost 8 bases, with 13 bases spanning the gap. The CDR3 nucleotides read TGTGCCAGCAGCCCAGGGGCTTCCGGCTACACCTTC. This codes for CASSPGASGYTF.

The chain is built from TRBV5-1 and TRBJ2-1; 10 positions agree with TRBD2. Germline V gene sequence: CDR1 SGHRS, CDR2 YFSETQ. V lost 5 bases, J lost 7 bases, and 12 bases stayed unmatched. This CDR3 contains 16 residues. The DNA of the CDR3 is TGCGCCAGCAGACTAGCGGGAACAGTAGGCGCGAATGAGCAGTTCTTC. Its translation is CASRLAGTVGANEQFF.

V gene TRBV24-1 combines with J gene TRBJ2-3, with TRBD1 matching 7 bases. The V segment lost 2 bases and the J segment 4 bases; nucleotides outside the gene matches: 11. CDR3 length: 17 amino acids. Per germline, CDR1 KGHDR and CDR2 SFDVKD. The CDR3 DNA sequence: TGTGCCACCAGTGATTCGGGACAGAAGAAGGTCGCAGATACGCAGTATTTT. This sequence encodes CATSDSGQKKVADTQYF.

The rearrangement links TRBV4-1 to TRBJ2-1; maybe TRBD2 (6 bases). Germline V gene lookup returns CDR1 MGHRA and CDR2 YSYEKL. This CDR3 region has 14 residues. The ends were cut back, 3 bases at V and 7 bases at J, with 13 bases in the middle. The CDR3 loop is CASSQRTIRNEQFF. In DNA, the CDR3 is TGCGCCAGCAGCCAGCGGACTATTCGAAATGAGCAGTTCTTC.

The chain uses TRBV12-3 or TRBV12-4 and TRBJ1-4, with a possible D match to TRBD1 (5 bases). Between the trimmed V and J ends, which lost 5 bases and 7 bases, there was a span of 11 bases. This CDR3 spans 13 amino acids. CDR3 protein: CASSLRVGEKLFF. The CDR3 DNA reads TGTGCCAGCAGTCTCAGGGTGGGTGAAAAACTGTTTTTT.

This CDR3 reads CASSLGRGAGPVNTEAFF. CDR3 sequence (DNA): TGTGCCAGCAGCTTAGGACGGGGGGCAGGCCCCGTGAACACTGAAGCTTTCTTT. The V gene is TRBV11-3, the J gene TRBJ1-1; the D gene is possibly TRBD1 (6 bases). The germline V gene encodes CDR1 SGHNT and CDR2 YENEEA. The CDR3 consists of 18 residues. The V gene lost 1 base and the J gene lost 0 bases, with 18 bases spanning the gap. Variable domain in full (rest from reference TRBV11-3 and TRBJ1-1): EAGVVQSPRYKIIEKKQPVAFWCNPISGHNTLYWYLQNLGQGPELLIRYENEEAVDDSQLPKDRFSAERLKGVDSTLKIQPAELGDSAVYLCASSLGRGAGPVNTEAFFGQGTRLTVV.

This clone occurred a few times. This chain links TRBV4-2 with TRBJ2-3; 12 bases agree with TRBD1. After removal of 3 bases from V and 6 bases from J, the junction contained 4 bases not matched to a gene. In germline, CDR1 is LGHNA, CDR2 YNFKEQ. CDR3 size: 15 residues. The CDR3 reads CASSQGTGGGDTQYF. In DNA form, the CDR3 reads TGTGCCAGCAGCCAGGGGACAGGGGGCGGCGATACGCAGTATTTT.

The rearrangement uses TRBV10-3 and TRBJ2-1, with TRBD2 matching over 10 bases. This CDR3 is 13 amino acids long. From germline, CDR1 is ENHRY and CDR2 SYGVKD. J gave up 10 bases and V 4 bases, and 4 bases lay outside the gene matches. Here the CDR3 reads CAISGLAGEEQFF. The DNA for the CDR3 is TGTGCCATCAGTGGCCTAGCGGGAGAAGAGCAGTTCTTC.

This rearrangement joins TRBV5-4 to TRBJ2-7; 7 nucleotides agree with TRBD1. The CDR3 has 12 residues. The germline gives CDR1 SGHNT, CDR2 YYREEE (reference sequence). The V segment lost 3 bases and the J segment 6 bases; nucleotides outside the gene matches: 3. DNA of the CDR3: TGTGCCAGCAGCTCCACAGGGGCCGAGCAGTACTTC. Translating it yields CASSSTGAEQYF. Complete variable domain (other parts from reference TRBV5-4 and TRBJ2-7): ETGVTQSPTHLIKTRGQQVTLRCSSQSGHNTVSWYQQALGQGPQFIFQYYREEENGRGNFPPRFSGLQFPNYSSELNVNALELDDSALYLCASSSTGAEQYFGPGTRLTVT.

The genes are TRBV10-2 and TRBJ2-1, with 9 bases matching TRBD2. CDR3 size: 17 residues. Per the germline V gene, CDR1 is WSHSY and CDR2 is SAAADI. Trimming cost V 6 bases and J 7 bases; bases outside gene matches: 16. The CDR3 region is CASRLGLASGIRNEQFF. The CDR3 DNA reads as TGCGCCAGCAGATTGGGGCTCGCTAGCGGGATTCGGAATGAGCAGTTCTTC.

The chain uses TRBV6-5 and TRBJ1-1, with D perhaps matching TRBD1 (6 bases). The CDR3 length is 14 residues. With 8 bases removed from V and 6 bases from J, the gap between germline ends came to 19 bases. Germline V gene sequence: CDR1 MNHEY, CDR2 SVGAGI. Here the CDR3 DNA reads TGTGCCAGCCGTTTCTATTTAAACAGGGCTGAAGCTTTCTTT. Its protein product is CASRFYLNRAEAFF.

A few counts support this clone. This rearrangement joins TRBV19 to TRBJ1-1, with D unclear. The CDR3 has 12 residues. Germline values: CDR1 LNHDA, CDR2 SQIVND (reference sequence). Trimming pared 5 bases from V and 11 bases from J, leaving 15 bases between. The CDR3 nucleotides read TGTGCCAGTAGTCGTTTGGCAGAGCGGGCTTTCTTT. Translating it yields CASSRLAERAFF.

CDR3 in DNA: TGTGCCAGCAGTTATCAACAGGGAACTCAGCCCCAGCATTTT. Its protein is CASSYQQGTQPQHF. The J gene is TRBJ1-5, the V gene TRBV6-2 or TRBV6-3; D may be TRBD1 (6 bases). Trimming pared 3 bases from V and 6 bases from J, leaving 12 bases between. Germline assignment: CDR1 MNHEY and CDR2 SVGEGT. CDR3 length equals 14 residues.

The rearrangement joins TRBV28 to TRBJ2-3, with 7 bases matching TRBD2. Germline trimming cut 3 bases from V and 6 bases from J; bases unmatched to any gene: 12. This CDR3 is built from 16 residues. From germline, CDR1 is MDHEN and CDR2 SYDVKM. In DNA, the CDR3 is TGTGCCAGCAGTTTCCGGACTAGTATACCCGCGGATACGCAGTATTTT. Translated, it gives CASSFRTSIPADTQYF.

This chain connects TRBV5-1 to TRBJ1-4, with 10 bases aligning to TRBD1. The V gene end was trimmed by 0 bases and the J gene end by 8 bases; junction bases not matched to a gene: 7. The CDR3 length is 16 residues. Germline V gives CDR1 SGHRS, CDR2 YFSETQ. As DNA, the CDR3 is TGCGCCAGCAGCTTGGGCCCCGGGACAGGGGACGAAAAACTGTTTTTT. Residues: CASSLGPGTGDEKLFF.

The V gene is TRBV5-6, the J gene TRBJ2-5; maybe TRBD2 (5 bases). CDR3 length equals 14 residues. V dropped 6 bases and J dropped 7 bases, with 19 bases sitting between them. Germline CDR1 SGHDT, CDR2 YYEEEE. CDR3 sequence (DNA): TGTGCCAGCACGTCGGACTCCCCTGAAAGGACCCAGTACTTC. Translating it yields CASTSDSPERTQYF.

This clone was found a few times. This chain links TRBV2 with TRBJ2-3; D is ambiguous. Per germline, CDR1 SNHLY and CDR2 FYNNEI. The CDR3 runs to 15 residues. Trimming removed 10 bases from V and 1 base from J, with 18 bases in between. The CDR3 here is CANSLLGYGTDTQYF. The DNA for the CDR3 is TGTGCCAACAGCCTCCTCGGGTATGGCACAGATACGCAGTATTTT.

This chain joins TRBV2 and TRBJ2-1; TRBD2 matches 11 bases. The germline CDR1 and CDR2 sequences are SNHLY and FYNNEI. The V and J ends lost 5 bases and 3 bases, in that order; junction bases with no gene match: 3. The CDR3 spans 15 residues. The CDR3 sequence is CASSTTSGNYNEQFF. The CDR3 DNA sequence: TGTGCCAGCAGTACGACTAGCGGGAACTACAATGAGCAGTTCTTC.